This T cell receptor (beta chain) comes out of a study of shared clonotypes between healthy human individuals. The study's findings and limits: Sorted-subset sequencing was shown by rarefaction to be incomplete despite large depth. Generally, naive subsets came out with larger estimated richness than memory subsets.

On this clone itself: Its specificity is not known. This same CDR3 is encoded by further DNA sequences in the sample.

It was at deep level that the assay was run. On sorted subsets, replicate PCRs used 200 ng DNA, or 25,000 to 35,000 T cell genomes. Assay used: immunoSEQ multiplex PCR; TCRdb lists only in-frame clones, some missing. The data show 600,000 to 800,000 clones, 55% to 75% seen once. Germline-derived CDR1 and CDR2 are KGHSH and LQKENI. The CDR3 is made up of 13 amino acids. V was trimmed by 4 bases and J by 3 bases, leaving 9 bases between them. V gene TRBV18 combines with J gene TRBJ1-1; TRBD1 is a possible D gene (6 bases). Specimen: memory CD4+ T cells sorted from blood. Subset denoted: CD45RA-negative fraction. This clonotype originated in a woman between 25 and 40 years old in good health. The CDR3 DNA reads as TGTGCCAGCTCACAGGGGGTAGACACTGAAGCTTTCTTT. Translated, it gives CASSQGVDTEAFF. Full variable domain (outside the CDR3, taken from reference TRBV18 and TRBJ1-1): NAGVMQNPRHLVRRRGQEARLRCSPMKGHSHVYWYRQLPEEGLKFMVYLQKENIIDESGMPKERFSAEFPKEGPSILRIQQVVRGDSAAYFCASSQGVDTEAFFGQGTRLTVV.